Listed here is a single TCR beta chain. Other DNA sequences in the sample encode the same CDR3. This record belongs to a study of T cell responses to AZD1222 COVID-19 vaccine. CDR3 size: 12 residues. V was pared by 4 bases and J by 10 bases, with 8 bases between. Germline lookup yields CDR1 LNHDA and CDR2 SQIVND (reference sequence). The repertoire was sequenced with immunoSEQ multiplex PCR; TCRdb's copy has only in-frame clones and lacks some. The sample lists 110,000 or so clones, about 90% seen once, with about 5% in the top ten. This TCR derives from an adult in good health. The sequencing used peripheral blood, collected on day 0 of AZD1222 vaccination. The V and J genes are TRBV19 and TRBJ1-6; D gene unclear. The CDR3 sequence is CASSNRNSPLHF. The DNA for the CDR3 is TGTGCCAGTAGTAACAGAAACTCACCCCTCCACTTT.